The clone carrying this T cell receptor beta chain was counted a few times. The antigen is undetermined. The CDR3 loop spans 15 amino acids. These data originate in a study of T-cell memory formation after mild COVID-19. A single record per CDR3 protein comes from TCRdb applying MiXCR to the 5' RACE reads. The sample yields some 100,000 distinct CDR3 sequences, approximately 12% seen once. Whole-study results and caveats: Pre-infection memory already had some responding clones, implying cross-reactive memory joined.

Specimen: PBMCs or a T cell subset sorted from them (not recorded which). This chain uses TRBV21-1 with TRBJ2-7; the D segment call TRBD1 is taken from the table without a DNA check. TRBV21-1 is a known pseudogene. The origin of this receptor is a man aged 18-30 years who had mild COVID-19 (a few samples of this study predate the infection). Cell type and time point are not known. In DNA, the CDR3 is TGTGCCAGCACTCCCGACAGGATATATTGCTACGAGCAGTACTTC. This translates into CASTPDRIYCYEQYF.